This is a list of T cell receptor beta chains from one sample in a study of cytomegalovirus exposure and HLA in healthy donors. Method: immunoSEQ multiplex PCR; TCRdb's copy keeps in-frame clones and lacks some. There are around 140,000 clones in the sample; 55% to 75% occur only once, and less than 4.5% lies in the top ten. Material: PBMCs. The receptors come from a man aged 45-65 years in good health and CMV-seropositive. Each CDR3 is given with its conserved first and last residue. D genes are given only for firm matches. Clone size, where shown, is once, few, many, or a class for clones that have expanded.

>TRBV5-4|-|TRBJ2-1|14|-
TGTGCCAGCAGCTGGGACCAACCCGGGGGTGGGCAGTTCTTC
CASSWDQPGGGQFF
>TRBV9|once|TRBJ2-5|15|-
TGTGCCAGCAGCGTAGGGGCTGTGAAGCTGGAGACCCAGTACTTC
CASSVGAVKLETQYF
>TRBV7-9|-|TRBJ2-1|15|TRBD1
TGTGCCAGCAGCATCGGACAGGGGTCCTACAATGAGCAGTTCTTC
CASSIGQGSYNEQFF
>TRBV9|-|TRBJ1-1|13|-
TGTGCCAGCAGCGACACGACCCAGCGTGAAGCTTTCTTT
CASSDTTQREAFF
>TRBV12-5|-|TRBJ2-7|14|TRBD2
TGTGCTAGTGGTTTGGTGGGCGGGGGGCACGAGCAGTACTTC
CASGLVGGGHEQYF
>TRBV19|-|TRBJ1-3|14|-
TGTGCCAGTACCCCCAGTCGCTCGGGAAACACCATATATTTT
CASTPSRSGNTIYF
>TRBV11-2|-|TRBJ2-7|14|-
TGTGCCAGCAGGAGGGGGACTAACTCCTACGAGCAGTACTTC
CASRRGTNSYEQYF
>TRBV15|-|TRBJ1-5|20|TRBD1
TGTGCCACCAGCAGCCCTCCCGGGACAGGGACGGATAGGGGCAATCAGCCCCAGCATTTT
CATSSPPGTGTDRGNQPQHF
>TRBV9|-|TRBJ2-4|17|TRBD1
TGTGCCAGCAGCCAGGGGGGACAGGGCCTAGCCAAAAACATTCAGTACTTC
CASSQGGQGLAKNIQYF
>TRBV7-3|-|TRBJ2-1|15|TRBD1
TGTGCCAGCAGCTCTGGACAGGGGTTCTACAATGAGCAGTTCTTC
CASSSGQGFYNEQFF
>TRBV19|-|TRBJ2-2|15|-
TGTGCCAGTAGTAGGTCCCTACTGAACACCGGGGAGCTGTTTTTT
CASSRSLLNTGELFF
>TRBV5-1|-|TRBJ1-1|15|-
TGCGCCAGCAGCTTGACCTCGGACAGTTACACTGAAGCTTTCTTT
CASSLTSDSYTEAFF
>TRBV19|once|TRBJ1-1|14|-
TGTGCCAGCCAGACAGACATGATTCGCACTGAAGCTTTCTTT
CASQTDMIRTEAFF
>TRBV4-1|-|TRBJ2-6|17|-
TGCGCCAGCAGCCAAGAGTGGCAAAGCTCTGGGGCCAACGTCCTGACTTTC
CASSQEWQSSGANVLTF
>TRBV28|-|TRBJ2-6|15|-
TGTGCCAGCAGTCCTGACAGCTCTGGGGCCAACGTCCTGACTTTC
CASSPDSSGANVLTF
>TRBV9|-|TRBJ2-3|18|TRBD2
TGTGCCAGCAGCGTAGCTTCCGGACTAGCGGGGGTGGCAGATACGCAGTATTTT
CASSVASGLAGVADTQYF
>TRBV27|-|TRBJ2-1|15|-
TGTGCCGCGGGCGGGGGAGGGGGGGCAAGGAATGGGCAGTTCTTC
CAAGGGGGARNGQFF
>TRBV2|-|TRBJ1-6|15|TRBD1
TGTGCCAGCAGACCTAACAGGGGATTTAATTCACCCCTCCACTTT
CASRPNRGFNSPLHF
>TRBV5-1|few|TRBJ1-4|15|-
TGCGCCAGCAGCTTGGAGGGAGGAGGGATTGAAAAACTGTTTTTT
CASSLEGGGIEKLFF